These 2 T cell receptor beta chains share one sample of origin, sequenced in a study of T cells after yellow fever vaccination. TCRdb re-derived calls from the 5' RACE reads in MiXCR, one entry per CDR3 protein. The data show 50,000 or so distinct CDR3 sequences, around 7% seen once. Sequencing was performed on CD8+ T cells sorted from PBMCs, taken on the day of the first yellow fever vaccination. These TCRs come from a young man who received the YFV17D yellow fever vaccine.

CDR3 sequence reads: CASSLGGSEQFF. CDR3 in DNA: TGTGCCAGCAGTTTGGGTGGCAGTGAGCAGTTCTTC. V usage is TRBV6-6 and J usage is TRBJ2-1, with no clear D. V was trimmed by 4 bases and J by 9 bases, leaving 10 bases between them. Germline CDR1 and CDR2: MNHNY and SVGAGI (reference sequence). The CDR3 extends over 12 amino acids.

This clonotype was recorded at least ten times. This chain connects TRBV12-3 or TRBV12-4 to TRBJ2-1; D is perhaps TRBD1 (6 bases). V was trimmed by 5 bases and J by 10 bases, leaving 15 bases between them. The CDR3 contains 13 residues. The chain's CDR3 is CASSRQTQGEQFF. The CDR3 DNA sequence: TGTGCCAGCAGTCGCCAAACCCAGGGGGAGCAGTTCTTC.